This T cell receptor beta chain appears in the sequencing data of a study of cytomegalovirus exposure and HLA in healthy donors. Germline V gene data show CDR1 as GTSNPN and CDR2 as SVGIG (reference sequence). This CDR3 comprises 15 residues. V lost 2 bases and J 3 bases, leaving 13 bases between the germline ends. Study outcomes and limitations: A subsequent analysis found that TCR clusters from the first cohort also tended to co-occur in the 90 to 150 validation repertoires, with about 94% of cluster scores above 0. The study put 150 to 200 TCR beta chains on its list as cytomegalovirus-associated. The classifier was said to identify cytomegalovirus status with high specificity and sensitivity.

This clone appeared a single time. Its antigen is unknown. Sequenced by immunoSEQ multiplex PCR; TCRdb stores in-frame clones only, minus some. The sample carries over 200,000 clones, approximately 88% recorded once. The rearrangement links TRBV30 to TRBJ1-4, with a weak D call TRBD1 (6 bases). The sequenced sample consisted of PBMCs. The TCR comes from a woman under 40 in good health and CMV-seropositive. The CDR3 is CAWSWGEGANEKLFF. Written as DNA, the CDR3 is TGTGCCTGGAGTTGGGGTGAGGGGGCTAATGAAAAACTGTTTTTT.